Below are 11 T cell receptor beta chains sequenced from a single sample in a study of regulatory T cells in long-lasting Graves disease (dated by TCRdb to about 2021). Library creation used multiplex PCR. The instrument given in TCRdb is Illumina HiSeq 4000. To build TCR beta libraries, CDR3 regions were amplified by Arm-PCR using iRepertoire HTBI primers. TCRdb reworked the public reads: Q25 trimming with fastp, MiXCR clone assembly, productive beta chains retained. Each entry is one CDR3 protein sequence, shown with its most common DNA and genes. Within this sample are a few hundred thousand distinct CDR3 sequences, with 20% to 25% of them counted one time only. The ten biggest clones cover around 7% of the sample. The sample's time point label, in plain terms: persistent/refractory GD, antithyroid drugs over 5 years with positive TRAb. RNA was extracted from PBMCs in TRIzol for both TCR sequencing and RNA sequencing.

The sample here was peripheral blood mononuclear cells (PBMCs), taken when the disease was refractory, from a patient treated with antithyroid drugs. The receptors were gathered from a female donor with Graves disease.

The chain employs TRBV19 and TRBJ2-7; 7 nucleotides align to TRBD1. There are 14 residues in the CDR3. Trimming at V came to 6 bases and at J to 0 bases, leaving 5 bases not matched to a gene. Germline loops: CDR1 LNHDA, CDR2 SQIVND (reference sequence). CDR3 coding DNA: TGTGCCAGTAGGCCGGGACAGAACTCCTACGAGCAGTACTTC. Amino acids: CASRPGQNSYEQYF.

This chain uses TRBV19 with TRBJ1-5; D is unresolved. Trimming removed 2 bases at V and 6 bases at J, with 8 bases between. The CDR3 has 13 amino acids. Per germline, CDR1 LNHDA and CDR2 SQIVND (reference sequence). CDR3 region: CASSIMGFQPQHF. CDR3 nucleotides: TGTGCCAGTAGTATAATGGGGTTTCAGCCCCAGCATTTT.

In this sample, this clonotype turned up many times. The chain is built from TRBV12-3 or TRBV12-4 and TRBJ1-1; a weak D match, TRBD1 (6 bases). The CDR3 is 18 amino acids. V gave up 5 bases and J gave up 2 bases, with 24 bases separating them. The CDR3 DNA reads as TGTGCCAGCAGTACACCCTACTGGGCAGGGGATTTAAACACTGAAGCTTTCTTT. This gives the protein CASSTPYWAGDLNTEAFF.

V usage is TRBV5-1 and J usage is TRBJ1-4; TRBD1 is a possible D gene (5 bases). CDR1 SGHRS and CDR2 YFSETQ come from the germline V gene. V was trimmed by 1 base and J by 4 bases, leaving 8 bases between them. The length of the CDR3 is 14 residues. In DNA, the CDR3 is TGCGCCAGCAGCTTGCCGACAGATAATGAAAAACTGTTTTTT. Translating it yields CASSLPTDNEKLFF.

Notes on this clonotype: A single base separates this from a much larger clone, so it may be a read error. CDR3 protein: CASSLPAWGYEQYF. CDR3 nucleotide sequence: TGTGCCAGCAGTTTACCGGCTTGGGGTTACGAGCAGTACTTC. The V gene is TRBV27, the J gene TRBJ2-7; D unclear. This CDR3 is 14 amino acids long. In germline, CDR1 is MNHEY, CDR2 SMNVEV (reference sequence). V lost 2 bases, J lost 4 bases, and 12 bases lay in between.

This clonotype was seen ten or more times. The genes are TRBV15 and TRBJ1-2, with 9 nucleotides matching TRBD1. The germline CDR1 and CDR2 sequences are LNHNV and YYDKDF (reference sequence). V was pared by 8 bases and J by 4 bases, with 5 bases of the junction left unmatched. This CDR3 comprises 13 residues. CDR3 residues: CATRTGEVYGYTF. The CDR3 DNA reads TGTGCCACCCGGACAGGGGAGGTCTATGGCTACACCTTC. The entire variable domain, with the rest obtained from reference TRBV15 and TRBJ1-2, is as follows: DAMVIQNPRYQVTQFGKPVTLSCSQTLNHNVMYWYQQKSSQAPKLLFHYYDKDFNNEADTPDNFQSRRPNTSFCFLDIRSPGLGDTAMYLCATRTGEVYGYTFGSGTRLTVV.

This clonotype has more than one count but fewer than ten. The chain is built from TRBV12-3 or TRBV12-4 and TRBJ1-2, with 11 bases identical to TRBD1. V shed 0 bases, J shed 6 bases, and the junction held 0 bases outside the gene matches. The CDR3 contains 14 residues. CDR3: CASSLADRGHGYTF. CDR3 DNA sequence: TGTGCCAGCAGTTTAGCGGACAGGGGGCATGGCTACACCTTC.

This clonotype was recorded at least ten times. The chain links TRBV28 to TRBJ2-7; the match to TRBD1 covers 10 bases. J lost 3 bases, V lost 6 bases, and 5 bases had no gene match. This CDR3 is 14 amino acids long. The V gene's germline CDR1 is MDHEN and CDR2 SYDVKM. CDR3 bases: TGTGCCAGCAGCTGGGGACAGGGGAACTACGAGCAGTACTTC. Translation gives CASSWGQGNYEQYF.

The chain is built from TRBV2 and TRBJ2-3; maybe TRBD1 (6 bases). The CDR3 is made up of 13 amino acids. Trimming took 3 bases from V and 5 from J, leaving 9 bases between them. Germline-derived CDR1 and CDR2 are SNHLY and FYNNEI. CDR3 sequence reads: CASSDEQGDTQYF. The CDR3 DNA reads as TGTGCCAGCAGTGATGAACAGGGAGATACGCAGTATTTT.

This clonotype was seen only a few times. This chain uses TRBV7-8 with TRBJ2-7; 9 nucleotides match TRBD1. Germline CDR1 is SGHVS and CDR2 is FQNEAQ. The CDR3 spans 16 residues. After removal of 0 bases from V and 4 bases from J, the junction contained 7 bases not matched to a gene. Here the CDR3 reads CASSLAGGTGLYEQYF. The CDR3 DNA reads TGTGCCAGCAGCTTAGCGGGAGGGACAGGGTTATACGAGCAGTACTTC. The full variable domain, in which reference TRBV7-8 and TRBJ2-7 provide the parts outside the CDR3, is GAGVSQSPRYKVAKRGQDVALRCDPISGHVSLFWYQQALGQGPEFLTYFQNEAQLDKSGLPSDRFFAERPEGSVSTLKIQRTQQEDSAVYLCASSLAGGTGLYEQYFGPGTRLTVT.

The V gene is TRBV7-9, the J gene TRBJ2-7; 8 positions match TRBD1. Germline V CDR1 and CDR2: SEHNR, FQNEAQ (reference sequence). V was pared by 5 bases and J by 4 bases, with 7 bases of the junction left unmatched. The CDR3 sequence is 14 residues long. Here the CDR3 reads CASSHTRQGYEQYF. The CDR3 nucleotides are TGTGCCAGCAGCCATACCCGACAGGGGTACGAGCAGTACTTC.